This T cell receptor (beta chain) is from a study of spatial heterogeneity in lung cancer. Study-level points and caveats: Expanded alpha and beta TCR counts within tumors tracked tumor mutation counts.

TCRdb analysed the 5' RACE reads with MiXCR anew, one entry per CDR3 protein. This repertoire shows around 4,000 distinct CDR3 sequences, roughly 9.4% found once; its top ten account for roughly 30%. Time point of the sample: sample taken at primary tumor resection. This CDR3 is 14 amino acids long. CDR1 is SGHAT, CDR2 FQNNGV, per germline. V was trimmed by 1 base and J by 2 bases, leaving 8 bases between them. This clonotype rates as medium-sized (0.01 to 0.1%). Its antigen is undetermined. The TCR sequence derives from a male donor with early-stage non-small cell lung cancer. The sample in question was lung tumor tissue, obtained at surgery. The chain combines TRBV11-2 with TRBJ2-5, with D unresolved. The DNA for the CDR3 is TGTGCCAGCAGCTTAGGCGCAGCTCAAGAGACCCAGTACTTC. It translates to CASSLGAAQETQYF.